This T cell receptor beta chain emerged from a study of blood T cell repertoires in COVID-19. At the level of the study: PBMCs, B-cell-depleted T cells, or T cells were the source of the cDNA or gDNA that made up the material.

Repertoires were generated with immunoSEQ multiplex PCR, while TCRdb's copy carries only in-frame clones and drops some. The sample shows more than 85,000 clones, roughly 80% of them seen only once. Germline V lookup: CDR1 SGHNT, CDR2 YENEEA. Trimming removed 5 bases at V and 1 base at J, with 11 bases between. This CDR3 has 15 residues. This clone showed up just once. The gene calls are TRBV11-3 and TRBJ2-2; perhaps TRBD2 as D (6 bases). Sequences were obtained from peripheral blood. This clonotype was sampled from a woman between 70 and 85 years old with acute or convalescent COVID-19. CDR3 sequence: CASSPRGGNTGELFF. CDR3 in DNA: TGTGCCAGCAGCCCCCGGGGAGGGAACACCGGGGAGCTGTTTTTT.